This T cell receptor (beta chain) emerged from a study of T cells expressing NK-cell markers. Study background: One of the eight sequenced donors was seronegative, whereas the other seven were HCMV-seropositive.

This CDR3 is 14 amino acids long. Germline lookup yields CDR1 KGHSH and CDR2 LQKENI. On this clonotype itself: Its cognate antigen is unknown.

Findings and limits, study-wide: Unclear, still, was the HCMV specificity of the expanded NKG2C+ T cell clones.

No DNA is given; TCRdb re-called the 5' RACE reads and lists each CDR3 protein once. Its clone listing holds a few hundred thousand distinct CDR3 sequences. The sequenced sample consisted of blood T cells: a sorted CD56 or NKG2C T cell subset, CD4+ or CD8+ T cells, or bulk PBMC T cells (not recorded which). The sequence derives from a man aged 18-70 years in good health. The genes are TRBV18 and TRBJ2-2; TCRdb picks TRBD1, but there is no DNA to check that call. This chain's CDR3 is CASSPGHTTGELFF. Supplemented by reference TRBV18 and TRBJ2-2, the full variable domain reads NAGVMQNPRHLVRRRGQEARLRCSPMKGHSHVYWYRQLPEEGLKFMVYLQKENIIDESGMPKERFSAEFPKEGPSILRIQQVVRGDSAAYFCASSPGHTTGELFFGEGSRLTVL.